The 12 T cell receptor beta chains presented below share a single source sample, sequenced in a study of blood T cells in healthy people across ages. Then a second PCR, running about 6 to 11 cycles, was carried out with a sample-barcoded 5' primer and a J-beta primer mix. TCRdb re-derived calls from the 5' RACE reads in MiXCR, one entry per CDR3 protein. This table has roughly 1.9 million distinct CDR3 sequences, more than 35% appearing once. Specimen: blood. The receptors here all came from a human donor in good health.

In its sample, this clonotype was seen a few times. CDR3 region: CASSRTLTTGTGAGGYTF. The DNA for the CDR3 is TGTGCCAGCAGTCGTACACTTACCACCGGGACAGGGGCTGGTGGCTACACCTTC. The V gene is TRBV6-1, the J gene TRBJ1-2; TRBD1 matches 10 bases. The CDR3 has 18 residues. Germline CDR1 and CDR2: MNHNS and SASEGT. V was clipped by 5 bases and J by 7 bases; unmatched bases: 19.

The CDR3 is CASSPPPSGSEQFF. CDR3 coding DNA: TGTGCCAGCAGTCCTCCCCCCTCCGGGAGCGAGCAGTTCTTC. The gene calls are TRBV28 and TRBJ2-1; the D gene is possibly TRBD2 (6 bases). The CDR3 runs 14 residues. Germline CDR1 and CDR2: MDHEN and SYDVKM. V was shortened by 5 bases and J by 10 bases, with 18 bases between the two germline ends.

CDR3 protein: CASSQEYRQGADTQYF. CDR3 in DNA: TGCGCCAGCAGCCAAGAATACAGGCAGGGGGCAGATACGCAGTATTTT. The chain has TRBV4-3 and TRBJ2-3; 7 bases are a match to TRBD1. After removal of 0 bases from V and 4 bases from J, the junction contained 7 bases not matched to a gene. The CDR3 is 16 amino acids. Germline lookup yields CDR1 LGHNA and CDR2 YSLEER.

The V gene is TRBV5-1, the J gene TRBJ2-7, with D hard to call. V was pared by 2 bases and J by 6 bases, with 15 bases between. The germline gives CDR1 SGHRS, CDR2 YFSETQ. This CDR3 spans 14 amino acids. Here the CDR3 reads CASSLRASAAEQYF. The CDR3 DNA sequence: TGCGCCAGCAGCTTAAGGGCCTCTGCCGCCGAGCAGTACTTC.

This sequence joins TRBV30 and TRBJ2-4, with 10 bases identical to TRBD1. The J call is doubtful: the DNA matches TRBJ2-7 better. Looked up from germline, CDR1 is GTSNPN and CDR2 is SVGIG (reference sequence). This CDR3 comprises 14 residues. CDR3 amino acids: CAWSAPDRGGEQYF. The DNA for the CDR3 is TGTGCCTGGAGTGCTCCGGACAGGGGGGGCGAGCAGTACTTC.

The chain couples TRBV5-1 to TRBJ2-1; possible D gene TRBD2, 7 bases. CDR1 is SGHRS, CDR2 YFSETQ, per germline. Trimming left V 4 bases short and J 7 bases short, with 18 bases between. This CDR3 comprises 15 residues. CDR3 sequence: CASSSIGGAQNEQFF. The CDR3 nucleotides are TGCGCCAGCAGCAGCATTGGGGGGGCTCAAAATGAGCAGTTCTTC.

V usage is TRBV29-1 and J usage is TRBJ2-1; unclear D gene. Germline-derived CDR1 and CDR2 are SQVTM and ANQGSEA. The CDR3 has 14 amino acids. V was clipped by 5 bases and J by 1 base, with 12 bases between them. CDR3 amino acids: CSVNVGLSYNEQFF. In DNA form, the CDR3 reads TGCAGCGTTAATGTGGGCCTATCCTACAATGAGCAGTTCTTC.

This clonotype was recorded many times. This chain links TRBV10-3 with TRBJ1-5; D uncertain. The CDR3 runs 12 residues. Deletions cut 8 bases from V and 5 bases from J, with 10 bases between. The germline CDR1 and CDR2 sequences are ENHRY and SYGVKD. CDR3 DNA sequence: TGTGCCATCCATGAGGCAGATCAGCCCCAGCATTTT. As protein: CAIHEADQPQHF.

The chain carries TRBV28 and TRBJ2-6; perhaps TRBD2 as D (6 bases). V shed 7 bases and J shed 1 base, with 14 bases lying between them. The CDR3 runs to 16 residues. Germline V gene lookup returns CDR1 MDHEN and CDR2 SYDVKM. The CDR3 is CASIVWGESGANVLTF. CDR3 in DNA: TGTGCCAGCATCGTATGGGGGGAATCTGGGGCCAACGTCCTGACTTTC.

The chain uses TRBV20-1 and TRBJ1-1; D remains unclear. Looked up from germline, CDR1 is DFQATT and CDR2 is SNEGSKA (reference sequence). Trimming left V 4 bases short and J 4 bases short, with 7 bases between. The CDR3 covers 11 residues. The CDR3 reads CSAIRFTEAFF. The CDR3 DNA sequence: TGCAGTGCTATACGGTTCACTGAAGCTTTCTTT.

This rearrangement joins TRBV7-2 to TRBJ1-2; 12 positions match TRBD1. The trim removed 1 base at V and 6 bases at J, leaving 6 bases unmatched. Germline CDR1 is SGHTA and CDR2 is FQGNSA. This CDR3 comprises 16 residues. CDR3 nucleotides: TGTGCCAGCAGCTTAGTCGGGACAGGGGGCGCGAATGGCTACACCTTC. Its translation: CASSLVGTGGANGYTF.

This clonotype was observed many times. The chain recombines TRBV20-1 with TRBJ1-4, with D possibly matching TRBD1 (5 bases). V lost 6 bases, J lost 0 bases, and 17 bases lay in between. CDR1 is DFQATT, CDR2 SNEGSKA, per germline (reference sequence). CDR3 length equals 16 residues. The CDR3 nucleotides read TGCAGTGCCCGGTCCGTCAGGGAGGCAACTAATGAAAAACTGTTTTTT. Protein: CSARSVREATNEKLFF.